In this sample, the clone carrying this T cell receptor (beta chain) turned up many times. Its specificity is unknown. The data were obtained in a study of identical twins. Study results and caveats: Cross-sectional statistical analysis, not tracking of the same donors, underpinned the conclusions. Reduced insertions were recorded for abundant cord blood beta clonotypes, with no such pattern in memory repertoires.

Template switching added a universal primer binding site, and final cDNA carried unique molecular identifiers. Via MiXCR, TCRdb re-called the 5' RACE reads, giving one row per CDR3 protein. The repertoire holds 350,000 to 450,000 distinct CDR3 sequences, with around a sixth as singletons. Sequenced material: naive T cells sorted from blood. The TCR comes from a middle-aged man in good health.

CDR3 nucleotide sequence: TGTGCCAGCAGCCCCCAGGGTGAAAAACTGTTTTTT. This encodes CASSPQGEKLFF. The V and J genes are TRBV12-3 or TRBV12-4 and TRBJ1-4; D perhaps matches TRBD1 (5 bases). The CDR3 consists of 12 residues. V lost 6 bases and J 7 bases, leaving 9 bases between the germline ends.